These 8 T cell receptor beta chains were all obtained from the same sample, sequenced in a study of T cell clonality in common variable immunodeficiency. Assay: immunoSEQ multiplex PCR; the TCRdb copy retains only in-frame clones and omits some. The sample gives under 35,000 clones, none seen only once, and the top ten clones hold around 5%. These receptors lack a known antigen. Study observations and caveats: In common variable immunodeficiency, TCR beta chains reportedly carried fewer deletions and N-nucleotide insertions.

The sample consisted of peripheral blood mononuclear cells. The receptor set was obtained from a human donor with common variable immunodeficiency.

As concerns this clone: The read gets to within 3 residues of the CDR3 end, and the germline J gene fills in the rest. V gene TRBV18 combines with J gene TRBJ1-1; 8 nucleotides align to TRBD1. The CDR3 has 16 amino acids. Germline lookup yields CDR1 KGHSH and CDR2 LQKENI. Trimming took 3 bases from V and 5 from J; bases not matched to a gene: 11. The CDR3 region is CASSPGQGAGRTEAFF. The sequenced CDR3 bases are TGTGCCAGCTCACCCGGGCAGGGGGCAGGGAGGACTGAA. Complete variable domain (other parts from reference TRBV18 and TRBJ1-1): NAGVMQNPRHLVRRRGQEARLRCSPMKGHSHVYWYRQLPEEGLKFMVYLQKENIIDESGMPKERFSAEFPKEGPSILRIQQVVRGDSAAYFCASSPGQGAGRTEAFFGQGTRLTVV.

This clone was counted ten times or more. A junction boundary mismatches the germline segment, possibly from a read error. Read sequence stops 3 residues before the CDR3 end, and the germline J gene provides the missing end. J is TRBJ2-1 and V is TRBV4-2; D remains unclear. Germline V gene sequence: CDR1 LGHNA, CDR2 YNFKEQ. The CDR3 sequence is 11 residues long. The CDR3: CASSLTNEQFF. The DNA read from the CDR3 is TGCGCCAGCAGCCTTACAAATGAG.

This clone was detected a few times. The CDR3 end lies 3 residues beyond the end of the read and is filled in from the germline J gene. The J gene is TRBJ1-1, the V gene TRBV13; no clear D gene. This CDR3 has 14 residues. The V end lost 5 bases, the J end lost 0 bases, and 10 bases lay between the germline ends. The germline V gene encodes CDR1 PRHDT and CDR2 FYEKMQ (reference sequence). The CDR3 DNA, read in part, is TGTGCCAGCAGCAGCAAGCTTATGAACACTGAA. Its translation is CASSSKLMNTE. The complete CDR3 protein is CASSSKLMNTEAFF.

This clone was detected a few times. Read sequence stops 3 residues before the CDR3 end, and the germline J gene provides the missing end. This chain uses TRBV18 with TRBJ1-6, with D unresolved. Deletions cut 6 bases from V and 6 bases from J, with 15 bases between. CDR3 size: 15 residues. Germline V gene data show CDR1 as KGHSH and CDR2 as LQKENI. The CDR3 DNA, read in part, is TGTGCCAGCTCCCCGGATAATCGGGGTAATTCACCC. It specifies CASSPDNRGNSP. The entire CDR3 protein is CASSPDNRGNSPLHF. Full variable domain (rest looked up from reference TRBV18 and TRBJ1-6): NAGVMQNPRHLVRRRGQEARLRCSPMKGHSHVYWYRQLPEEGLKFMVYLQKENIIDESGMPKERFSAEFPKEGPSILRIQQVVRGDSAAYFCASSPDNRGNSPLHFGNGTRLTVT.

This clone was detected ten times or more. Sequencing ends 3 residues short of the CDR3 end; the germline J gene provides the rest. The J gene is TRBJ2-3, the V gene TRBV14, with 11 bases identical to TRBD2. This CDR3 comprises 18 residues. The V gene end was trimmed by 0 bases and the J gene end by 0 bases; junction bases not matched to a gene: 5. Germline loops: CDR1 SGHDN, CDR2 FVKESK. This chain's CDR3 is CASSQDLAGGSSTDTQYF. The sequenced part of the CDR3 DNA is TGTGCCAGCAGCCAAGATCTAGCGGGGGGATCTAGCACAGATACG.

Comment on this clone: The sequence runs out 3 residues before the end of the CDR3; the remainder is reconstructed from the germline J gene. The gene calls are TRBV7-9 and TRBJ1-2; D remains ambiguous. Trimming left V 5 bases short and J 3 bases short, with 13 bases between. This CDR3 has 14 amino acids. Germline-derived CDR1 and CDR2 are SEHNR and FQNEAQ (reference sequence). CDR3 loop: CASSGPVGDYGYTF. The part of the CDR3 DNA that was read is TGTGCCAGCAGCGGCCCGGTGGGCGACTATGGC.

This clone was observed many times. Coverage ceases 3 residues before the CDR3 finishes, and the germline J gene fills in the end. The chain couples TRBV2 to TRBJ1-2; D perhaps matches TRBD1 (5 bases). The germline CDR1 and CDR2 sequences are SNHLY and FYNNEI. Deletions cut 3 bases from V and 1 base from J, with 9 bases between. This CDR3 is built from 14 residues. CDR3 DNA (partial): TGTGCCAGCAGTGAGACCCAGGGTAACTATGGC. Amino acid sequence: CASSETQGNYG. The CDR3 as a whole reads CASSETQGNYGYTF.

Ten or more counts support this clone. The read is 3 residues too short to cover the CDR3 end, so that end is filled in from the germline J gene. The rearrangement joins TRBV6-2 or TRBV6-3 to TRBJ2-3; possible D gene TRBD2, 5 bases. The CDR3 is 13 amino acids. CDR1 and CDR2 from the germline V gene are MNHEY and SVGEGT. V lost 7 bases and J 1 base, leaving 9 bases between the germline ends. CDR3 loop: CASIPGGTDTQYF. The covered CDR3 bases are TGTGCCAGCATCCCCGGGGGCACAGATACG.